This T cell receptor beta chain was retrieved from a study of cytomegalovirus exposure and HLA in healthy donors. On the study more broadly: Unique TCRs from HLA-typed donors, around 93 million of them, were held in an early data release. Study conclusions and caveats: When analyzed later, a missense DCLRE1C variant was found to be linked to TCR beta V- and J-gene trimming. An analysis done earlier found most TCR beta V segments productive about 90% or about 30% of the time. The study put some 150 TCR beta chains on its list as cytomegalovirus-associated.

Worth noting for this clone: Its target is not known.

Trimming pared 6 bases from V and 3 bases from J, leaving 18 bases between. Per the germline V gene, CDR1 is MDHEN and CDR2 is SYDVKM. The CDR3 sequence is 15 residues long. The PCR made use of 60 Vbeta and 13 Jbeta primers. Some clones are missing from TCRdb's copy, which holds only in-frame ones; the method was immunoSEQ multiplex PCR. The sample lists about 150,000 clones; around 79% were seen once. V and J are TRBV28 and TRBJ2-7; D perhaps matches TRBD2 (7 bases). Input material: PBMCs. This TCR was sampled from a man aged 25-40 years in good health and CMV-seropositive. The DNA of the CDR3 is TGTGCCAGCAGCCTAGGGGGGGCCAGCCTCTACGAGCAGTACTTC. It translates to CASSLGGASLYEQYF.